A single sample is the source of the 24 T cell receptor beta chains below, sequenced in a study of cytomegalovirus exposure and HLA in healthy donors. The PCR made use of 60 Vbeta and 13 Jbeta primers. Assay used: immunoSEQ multiplex PCR; TCRdb lists only in-frame clones, some missing. The sample has about 92,000 clones; roughly 80% are singletons. The sample comprised PBMCs. The source is a girl aged 2 to 9 in good health and CMV-seropositive.

DNA for the CDR3: TGTGCCAGCATCCTTGGGGACAGGGGCCAATCTAATACGAAGTATGGCTACACCTTC. It encodes CASILGDRGQSNTKYGYTF. The rearrangement uses TRBV7-9 and TRBJ1-2, with 10 bases lining up with TRBD1. The CDR3 has 19 amino acids. The germline gives CDR1 SEHNR, CDR2 FQNEAQ (reference sequence). V gave up 7 bases and J gave up 5 bases; unmatched junction bases: 22.

The chain joins TRBV28 to TRBJ2-6; D ambiguous. CDR3 length equals 17 residues. V gave up 2 bases and J gave up 0 bases, with 11 bases separating them. The germline gives CDR1 MDHEN, CDR2 SYDVKM. CDR3 amino acids: CASSLLPSSSGANVLTF. CDR3 nucleotides: TGTGCCAGCAGTTTACTCCCCTCTTCCTCTGGGGCCAACGTCCTGACTTTC.

The J gene is TRBJ2-1, the V gene TRBV6-1, with 7 bases fitting TRBD1. The CDR3 consists of 10 residues. Germline trimming cut 10 bases from V and 7 bases from J; bases unmatched to any gene: 1. In germline, CDR1 is MNHNS, CDR2 SASEGT. CDR3 region: CATGQNEQFF. CDR3 bases: TGTGCCACGGGACAGAATGAGCAGTTCTTC.

Of note for this clone: The sample carries other DNA sequences with the same CDR3. V is TRBV15 and J is TRBJ1-1; no definite D call. The V gene lost 0 bases and the J gene lost 5 bases, with 10 bases spanning the gap. In germline, CDR1 is LNHNV, CDR2 YYDKDF (reference sequence). The CDR3 contains 14 residues. CDR3 sequence reads: CATSRERGSTEAFF. DNA for the CDR3: TGTGCCACCAGCAGAGAGCGGGGTAGTACTGAAGCTTTCTTT.

This chain connects TRBV5-1 to TRBJ2-4, with TRBD1 matching over 9 bases. This CDR3 has 17 residues. Germline CDR1 SGHRS, CDR2 YFSETQ. V gave up 0 bases and J gave up 0 bases; unmatched junction bases: 4. This chain's CDR3 is CASSLGWTGVAKNIQYF. The CDR3 DNA sequence: TGCGCCAGCAGCTTGGGTTGGACAGGGGTAGCCAAAAACATTCAGTACTTC.

This clone was picked up a small number of times. The missing conserved phenylalanine or tryptophan at the end of this CDR3 makes a read error likely. The limits of the CDR3 on the DNA are not certain, so only TCRdb's listed CDR3 is given. This chain connects TRBV1 to TRBJ1-5; no check of the table's D call, TRBD1, against the DNA was made. TRBV1 is designated a pseudogene. The CDR3 comprises 14 residues, both ends counted. Here the CDR3 reads CTSTQRQGECGGLQ.

The chain uses TRBV28 and TRBJ1-5, with TRBD1 identical over 7 bases. The germline V gene encodes CDR1 MDHEN and CDR2 SYDVKM. Losses at the gene ends were 7 bases for V and 6 bases for J; bases not matched to a gene: 9. The CDR3 sequence is 14 residues long. The CDR3 nucleotides are TGTGCCAGCATCCGCCAAGGGGGCCCTCAGCCCCAGCATTTT. Translation: CASIRQGGPQPQHF.

The chain links TRBV9 to TRBJ1-5, with D perhaps TRBD1 (6 bases). Trimming took off 0 bases at V and 7 bases at J, with 14 bases between the two ends. The length of the CDR3 is 15 residues. Germline lookup yields CDR1 SGDLS and CDR2 YYNGEE. The CDR3 nucleotides are TGTGCCAGCAGCGTAGAAGGGGGTGAGGGCCAGCCCCAGCATTTT. It translates to CASSVEGGEGQPQHF. The whole variable domain, remainder taken from reference TRBV9 and TRBJ1-5, is DSGVTQTPKHLITATGQRVTLRCSPRSGDLSVYWYQQSLDQGLQFLIQYYNGEERAKGNILERFSAQQFPDLHSELNLSSLELGDSALYFCASSVEGGEGQPQHFGDGTRLSIL.

This chain connects TRBV5-1 to TRBJ2-7; D is perhaps TRBD2 (6 bases). V was shortened by 4 bases and J by 3 bases, with 11 bases between the two germline ends. This CDR3 region has 13 residues. Germline V gene data show CDR1 as SGHRS and CDR2 as YFSETQ. The CDR3 nucleotides are TGCGCCAGCAGCCCCGGGAGAGACTACGAGCAGTACTTC. This encodes CASSPGRDYEQYF.

This clone was observed a single time. The chain joins TRBV28 to TRBJ2-7, with D perhaps TRBD1 (6 bases). With 7 bases removed from V and 2 bases from J, the gap between germline ends came to 12 bases. The CDR3 is 13 residues long. The germline CDR1 and CDR2 sequences are MDHEN and SYDVKM. The CDR3 DNA reads TGTGCCAGCACCCGAGGACAGACCTACGAGCAGTACTTC. Translated, it gives CASTRGQTYEQYF.

The V and J genes are TRBV28 and TRBJ2-3; D is possibly TRBD2 (6 bases). Germline V lookup: CDR1 MDHEN, CDR2 SYDVKM. V dropped 5 bases and J dropped 0 bases, with 9 bases sitting between them. The CDR3 sequence is 14 residues long. The CDR3 is CASSRGTSTDTQYF. For the CDR3, the DNA is TGTGCCAGCAGTCGGGGGACTAGCACAGATACGCAGTATTTT.

The V and J genes are TRBV6-5 and TRBJ1-1; D gene ambiguous. Looked up from germline, CDR1 is MNHEY and CDR2 is SVGAGI. The V and J ends lost 1 base and 1 base respectively, with 13 bases between them. This CDR3 region has 16 residues. The CDR3 loop is CASSYFSRPGNTEAFF. CDR3 DNA: TGTGCCAGCAGTTACTTCAGTAGGCCGGGGAACACTGAAGCTTTCTTT.

The rearrangement joins TRBV28 to TRBJ1-1; no clear D gene. V was shortened by 5 bases and J by 6 bases, with 7 bases between the two germline ends. Germline loops: CDR1 MDHEN, CDR2 SYDVKM. CDR3 length equals 11 residues. The CDR3 here is CASSRFPEAFF. The CDR3 DNA sequence: TGTGCCAGCAGTCGTTTTCCTGAAGCTTTCTTT.

This sequence joins TRBV29-1 and TRBJ1-2, with D perhaps TRBD1 (5 bases). The CDR3 loop spans 15 amino acids. From germline, CDR1 is SQVTM and CDR2 ANQGSEA. V lost 0 bases and J 0 bases, leaving 11 bases between the germline ends. The CDR3: CSVEEGHQSNYGYTF. CDR3 DNA sequence: TGCAGCGTTGAAGAAGGACACCAGTCTAACTATGGCTACACCTTC.

The V call is TRBV28, the J call TRBJ1-1; perhaps TRBD1 as D (5 bases). This CDR3 spans 17 amino acids. V dropped 3 bases and J dropped 2 bases, with 19 bases sitting between them. Germline-derived CDR1 and CDR2 are MDHEN and SYDVKM. The CDR3 DNA reads TGTGCCAGCAGTTTGCGCGGGGACTACGGGGCTAACACTGAAGCTTTCTTT. It is translated as CASSLRGDYGANTEAFF. The variable domain in full, with the rest retrieved from reference TRBV28 and TRBJ1-1, is DVKVTQSSRYLVKRTGEKVFLECVQDMDHENMFWYRQDPGLGLRLIYFSYDVKMKEKGDIPEGYSVSREKKERFSLILESASTNQTSMYLCASSLRGDYGANTEAFFGQGTRLTVV.

The CDR3 nucleotides read TGCGCCAGCAGCCAAGAATCATCTCCGGGGGGCCTTCAGCCCCAGCATTTT. This gives the protein CASSQESSPGGLQPQHF. The chain combines TRBV4-3 with TRBJ1-5; D perhaps matches TRBD1 (6 bases). CDR3 size: 17 residues. Trimming left V 0 bases short and J 6 bases short, with 18 bases between. Germline V gene data show CDR1 as LGHNA and CDR2 as YSLEER.

This clone was counted once. This chain connects TRBV27 to TRBJ1-2; D unresolved. The CDR3 extends over 14 amino acids. V dropped 1 base and J dropped 3 bases, with 9 bases sitting between them. Germline CDR1 and CDR2: MNHEY and SMNVEV (reference sequence). Here the CDR3 reads CASSLLPGYYGYTF. The CDR3 bases are TGTGCCAGCAGTTTATTACCCGGGTACTATGGCTACACCTTC.

V is TRBV12-5 and J is TRBJ1-2; D perhaps matches TRBD1 (5 bases). Germline CDR1 reads LGHNT; CDR2 reads FRNRAP. V was cut by 4 bases and J by 6 bases, with 12 bases left in between. The CDR3 has 13 residues. The CDR3 nucleotides are TGTGCTAGTGGTTCAACAGGTCTGGATGGCTACACCTTC. Its protein is CASGSTGLDGYTF.

This clone was seen once. The rearrangement joins TRBV30 to TRBJ2-3; D is possibly TRBD1 (5 bases). The CDR3 is 12 amino acids. Trimming left V 4 bases short and J 6 bases short, with 11 bases between. The germline V gene encodes CDR1 GTSNPN and CDR2 SVGIG (reference sequence). The DNA for the CDR3 is TGTGCCTGGAATGGGGCGTCCGATACGCAGTATTTT. Its protein product is CAWNGASDTQYF.

V gene TRBV5-1 combines with J gene TRBJ2-1, with TRBD1 matching 9 bases. Germline trimming cut 3 bases from V and 5 bases from J; bases unmatched to any gene: 9. Germline CDR1 is SGHRS and CDR2 is YFSETQ. This CDR3 is built from 16 residues. The CDR3, as DNA: TGCGCCAGCAGCTGGGGGGGGACAGGGAGTAACAATGAGCAGTTCTTC. Protein: CASSWGGTGSNNEQFF.

As to this clone: Other DNA sequences of this sample code for an identical CDR3. The chain uses TRBV2 and TRBJ1-2; D perhaps matches TRBD1 (6 bases). This CDR3 is 13 amino acids long. In germline, CDR1 is SNHLY, CDR2 FYNNEI. Trimming removed 2 bases from V and 5 bases from J, with 9 bases in between. DNA of the CDR3: TGTGCCAGCAGTGAAAAGGGGGGGTATGGCTACACCTTC. It translates to CASSEKGGYGYTF.

This chain links TRBV4-1 with TRBJ2-3; 8 nucleotides match TRBD2. The V gene's germline CDR1 is MGHRA and CDR2 YSYEKL. The CDR3 runs to 15 residues. The V segment lost 5 bases and the J segment 0 bases; nucleotides outside the gene matches: 4. The CDR3 DNA sequence: TGCGCCAGCAGCAAGACTAGCGCGAGCACAGATACGCAGTATTTT. Amino acid sequence: CASSKTSASTDTQYF.

The CDR3 here is CASSSGLVTNEQFF. CDR3 DNA: TGTGCCAGCAGTAGTGGATTAGTGACTAATGAGCAGTTCTTC. This sequence joins TRBV6-1 and TRBJ2-1, with D unclear. The CDR3 is 14 amino acids. The V end was cut by 5 bases, the J end by 7 bases, with 15 bases between. Germline V gene sequence: CDR1 MNHNS, CDR2 SASEGT.

This sequence joins TRBV19 and TRBJ1-5; no reliable D call. V was clipped by 1 base and J by 5 bases, with 6 bases between them. The CDR3 extends over 13 amino acids. Germline lookup yields CDR1 LNHDA and CDR2 SQIVND (reference sequence). CDR3 in DNA: TGTGCCAGTAGTATAGTATCGGATCAGCCCCAGCATTTT. Protein sequence: CASSIVSDQPQHF.